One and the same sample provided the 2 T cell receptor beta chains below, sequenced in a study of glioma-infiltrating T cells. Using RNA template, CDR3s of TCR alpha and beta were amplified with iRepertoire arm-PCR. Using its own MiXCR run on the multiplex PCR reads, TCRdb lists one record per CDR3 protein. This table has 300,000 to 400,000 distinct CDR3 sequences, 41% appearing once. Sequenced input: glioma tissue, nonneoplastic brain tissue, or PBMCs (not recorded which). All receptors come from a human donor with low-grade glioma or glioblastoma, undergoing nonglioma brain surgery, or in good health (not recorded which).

The CDR3 sequence: CASTVHGGTGELFF. In nucleotides, the CDR3 is TGTGCCAGCACCGTACATGGTGGTACCGGGGAGCTGTTTTTT. The chain carries TRBV11-3 and TRBJ2-2; D remains unclear. Germline lookup yields CDR1 SGHNT and CDR2 YENEEA. CDR3 length equals 14 residues. V lost 7 bases, J lost 5 bases, and 14 bases lay in between.

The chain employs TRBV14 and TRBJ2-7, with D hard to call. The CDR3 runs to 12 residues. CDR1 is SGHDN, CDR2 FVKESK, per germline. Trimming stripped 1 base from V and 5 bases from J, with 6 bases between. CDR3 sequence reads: CASSQVTDEQYF. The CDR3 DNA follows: TGTGCCAGCAGCCAAGTGACGGACGAGCAGTACTTC.